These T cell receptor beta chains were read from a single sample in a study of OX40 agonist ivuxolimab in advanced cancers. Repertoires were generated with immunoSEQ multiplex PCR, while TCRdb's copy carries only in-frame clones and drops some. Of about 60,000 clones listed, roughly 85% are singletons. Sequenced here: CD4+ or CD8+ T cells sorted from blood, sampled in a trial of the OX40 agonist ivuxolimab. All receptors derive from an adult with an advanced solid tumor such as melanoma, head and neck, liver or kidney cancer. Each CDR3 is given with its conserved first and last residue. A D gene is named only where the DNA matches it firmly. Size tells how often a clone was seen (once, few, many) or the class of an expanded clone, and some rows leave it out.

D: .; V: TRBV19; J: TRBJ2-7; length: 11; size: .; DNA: TGTGCCAGTAGTAGGGGCCACGAGCAGTACTTC; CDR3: CASSRGHEQYF
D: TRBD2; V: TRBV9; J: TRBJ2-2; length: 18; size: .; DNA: TGTGCCAGCAGCGTAGCCCCGACTAGCGGGGGGACCACCGGGGAGCTGTTTTTT; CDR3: CASSVAPTSGGTTGELFF
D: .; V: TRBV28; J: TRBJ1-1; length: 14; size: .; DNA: TGTGCCAGCAGTTTCGGAACAGCGAACACTGAAGCTTTCTTT; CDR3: CASSFGTANTEAFF
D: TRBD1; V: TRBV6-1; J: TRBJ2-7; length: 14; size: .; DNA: TGTGCCAGCAGTCCGGGACAGGGCTATTACGAGCAGTACTTC; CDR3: CASSPGQGYYEQYF
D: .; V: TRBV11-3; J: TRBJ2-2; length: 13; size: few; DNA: TGTGCCAGCAGCTTGGGGGTCACCGGGGAGCTGTTTTTT; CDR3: CASSLGVTGELFF
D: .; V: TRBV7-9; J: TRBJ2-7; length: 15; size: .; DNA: TGTGCCAGCAGCCCAAGAAGGGCTAGGGGGTACGAGCAGTACTTC; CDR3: CASSPRRARGYEQYF
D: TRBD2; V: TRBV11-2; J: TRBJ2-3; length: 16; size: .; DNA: TGTGCCAGCAGCTTGGGACTAGCGGGGGGCCCGGATACGCAGTATTTT; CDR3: CASSLGLAGGPDTQYF
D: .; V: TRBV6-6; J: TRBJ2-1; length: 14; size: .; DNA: TGTGCCAGCACGGGGGCGCTCTCCTACAATGAGCAGTTCTTC; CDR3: CASTGALSYNEQFF
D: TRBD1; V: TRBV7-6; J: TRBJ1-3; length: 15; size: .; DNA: TGTGCCAGCAGCCTGGGGACAGCAGGAACAAACACCATATATTTT; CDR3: CASSLGTAGTNTIYF
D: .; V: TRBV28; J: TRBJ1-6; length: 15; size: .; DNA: TGTGCCAGCAGTCCCCAGACAGGAAATAATTCACCCCTCCACTTT; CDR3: CASSPQTGNNSPLHF
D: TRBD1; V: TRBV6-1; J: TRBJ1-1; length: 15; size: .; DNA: TGTGCCAGCAAGGGGACAGAATATTTGAACACTGAAGCTTTCTTT; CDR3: CASKGTEYLNTEAFF
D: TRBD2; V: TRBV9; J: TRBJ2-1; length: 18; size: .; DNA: TGTGCCAGCAGCGTAGTAGGGGAGAGCGGGGGGGCGGTGAATGAGCAGTTCTTC; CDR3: CASSVVGESGGAVNEQFF
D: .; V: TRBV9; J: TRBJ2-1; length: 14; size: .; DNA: TGTGCCAGCAGCGTAGCGGGGGGCCTTCATGAGCAGTTCTTC; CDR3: CASSVAGGLHEQFF
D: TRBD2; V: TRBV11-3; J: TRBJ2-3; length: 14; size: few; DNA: TGTGCCAGCAGCTTAGGCGGGGGAGGAGATACGCAGTATTTT; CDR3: CASSLGGGGDTQYF
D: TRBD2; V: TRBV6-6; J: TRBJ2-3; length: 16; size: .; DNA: TGTGCCAGCAGTCGGATAGCGGGAGCGTCCCCAGATACGCAGTATTTT; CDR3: CASSRIAGASPDTQYF
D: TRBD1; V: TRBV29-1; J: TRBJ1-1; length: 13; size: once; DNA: TGCAGCGCTACGGGACAGATGAACACTGAAGCTTTCTTT; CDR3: CSATGQMNTEAFF
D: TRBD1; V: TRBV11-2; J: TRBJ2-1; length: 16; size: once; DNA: TGTGCCAGCAGCTTGGACCGGGACAGGGGTTTCGATGAGCAGTTCTTC; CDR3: CASSLDRDRGFDEQFF
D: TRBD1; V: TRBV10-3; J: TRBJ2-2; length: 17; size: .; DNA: TGTGCCATCAGTGAGAACACCGGGACAGAGTTCACCGGGGAGCTGTTTTTT; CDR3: CAISENTGTEFTGELFF
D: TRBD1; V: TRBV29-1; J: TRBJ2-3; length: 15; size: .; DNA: TGCAGCGCCTCCCGGAGGACAGGGGGCTTGGATACGCAGTATTTT; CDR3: CSASRRTGGLDTQYF
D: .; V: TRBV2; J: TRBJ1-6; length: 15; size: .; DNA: TGTGCCAGCAGAAACCGAACCGCCATCAATTCACCCCTCCACTTT; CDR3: CASRNRTAINSPLHF
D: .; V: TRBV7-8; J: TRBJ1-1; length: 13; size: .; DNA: TGTGCCAGCAGCGGACATGCGAACACTGAAGCTTTCTTT; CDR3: CASSGHANTEAFF
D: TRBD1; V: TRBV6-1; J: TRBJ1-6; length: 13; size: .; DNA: TGTGCCAGCAGGTCGACAGGGCGTTCACCCCTCCACTTT; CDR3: CASRSTGRSPLHF
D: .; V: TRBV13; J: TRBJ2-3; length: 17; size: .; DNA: TGTGCCAGCAGTGAGCAGGGGAGGGGATCTAGCACAGATACGCAGTATTTT; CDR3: CASSEQGRGSSTDTQYF
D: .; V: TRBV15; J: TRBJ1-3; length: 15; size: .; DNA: TGTGCCACCAGCAGAGCACAGGGAATTGGAAACACCATATATTTT; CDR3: CATSRAQGIGNTIYF
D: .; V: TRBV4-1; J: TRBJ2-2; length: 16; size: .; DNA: TGCGCCAGCAGCCGAAGTGGCGGGCCGAACACCGGGGAGCTGTTTTTT; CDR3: CASSRSGGPNTGELFF
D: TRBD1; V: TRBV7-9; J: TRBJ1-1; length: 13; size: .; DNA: TGTGCCAGCAGGGGGACAGGGGACACTGAAGCTTTCTTT; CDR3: CASRGTGDTEAFF
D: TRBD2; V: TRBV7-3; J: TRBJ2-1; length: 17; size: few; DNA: TGTGCCAGCAGCCCCATGGGAGCGGGAGGGCCGGACAATGAGCAGTTCTTC; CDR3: CASSPMGAGGPDNEQFF
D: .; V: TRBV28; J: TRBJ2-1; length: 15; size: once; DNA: TGTGCCAGCAGTCGCCGGAAGGAGGGCGCGAATGAGCAGTTCTTC; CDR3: CASSRRKEGANEQFF
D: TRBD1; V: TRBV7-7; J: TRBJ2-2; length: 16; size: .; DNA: TGTGCTAGCAGCGAAGGGACAGTAGGGGCCCCCGGGGAGCTGTTTTTT; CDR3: CASSEGTVGAPGELFF
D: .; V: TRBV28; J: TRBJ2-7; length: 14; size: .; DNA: TGTGCCAGCAAGGGGCTAGCAGCCATTAACGAGCAGTACTTC; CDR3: CASKGLAAINEQYF
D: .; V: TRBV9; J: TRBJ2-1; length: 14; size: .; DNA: TGTGCCAGCTCACGCGCGGGCTCCTACAATGAGCAGTTCTTC; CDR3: CASSRAGSYNEQFF
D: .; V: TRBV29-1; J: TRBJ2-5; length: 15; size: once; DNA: TGCAGCGTTGAAGATGGGGGCGGGGTCCAAGAGACCCAGTACTTC; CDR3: CSVEDGGGVQETQYF
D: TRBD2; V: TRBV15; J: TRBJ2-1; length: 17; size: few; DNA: TGTGCCACCAGCAGAGGACCCGGGACTAGCGGGGATAGTGAGCAGTTCTTC; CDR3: CATSRGPGTSGDSEQFF
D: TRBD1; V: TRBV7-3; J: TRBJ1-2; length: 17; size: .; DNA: TGTGCCAGCAGCTCCGAAAGAGGACAGGGTACCAACTATGGCTACACCTTC; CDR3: CASSSERGQGTNYGYTF
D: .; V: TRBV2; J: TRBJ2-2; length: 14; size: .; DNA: TGTGCCAGCACCGGAGGGGCGAACACCGGGGAGCTGTTTTTT; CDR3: CASTGGANTGELFF
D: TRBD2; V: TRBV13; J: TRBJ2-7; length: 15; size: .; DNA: TGTGCCAGCAGCTTCGGACTAGCGGCAACCTACGAGCAGTACTTC; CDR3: CASSFGLAATYEQYF
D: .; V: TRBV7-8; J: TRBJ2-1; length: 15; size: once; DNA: TGTGCCAGCAGCGCACAGGGCTCCGGGGCCCATGAGCAGTTCTTC; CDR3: CASSAQGSGAHEQFF
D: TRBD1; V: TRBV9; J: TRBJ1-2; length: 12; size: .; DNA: TGTGCCAGCGGACAGGGCCTCTATGGCTACACCTTC; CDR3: CASGQGLYGYTF
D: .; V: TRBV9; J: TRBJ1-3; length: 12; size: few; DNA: TGTGCCAGCAGCGGCTATGGAAACACCATATATTTT; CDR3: CASSGYGNTIYF
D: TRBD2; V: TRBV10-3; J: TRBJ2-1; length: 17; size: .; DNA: TGTGCCATCAGTGAGTCGGCGGGGGTAGGGGCATACAATGAGCAGTTCTTC; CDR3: CAISESAGVGAYNEQFF
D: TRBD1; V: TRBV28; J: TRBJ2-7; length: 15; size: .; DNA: TGTGCCAGCAGTTCCTCCGGGACAGGGGGCTACGAGCAGTACTTC; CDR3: CASSSSGTGGYEQYF
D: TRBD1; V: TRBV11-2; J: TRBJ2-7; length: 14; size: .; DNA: TGTGCCAGCAGCCTTGGACAGGGGGGCTACGAGCAGTACTTC; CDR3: CASSLGQGGYEQYF
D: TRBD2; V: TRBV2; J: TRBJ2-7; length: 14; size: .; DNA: TGTGCCAGCGTGGGACTAGCGGCCTCCTACGAGCAGTACTTC; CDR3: CASVGLAASYEQYF
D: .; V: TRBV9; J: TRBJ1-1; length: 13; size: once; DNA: TGTGCCAGCAGCCCGGGACCCCCTCGTGAAGCTTTCTTT; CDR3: CASSPGPPREAFF
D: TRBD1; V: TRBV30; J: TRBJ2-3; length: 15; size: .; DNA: TGTGCCTGGAGTACGAAGGGACAGGGTTCAGATACGCAGTATTTT; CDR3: CAWSTKGQGSDTQYF
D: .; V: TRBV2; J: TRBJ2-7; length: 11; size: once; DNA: TGTGCCAGCAGGGGTTTGGGGGAGCAGTACTTC; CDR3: CASRGLGEQYF
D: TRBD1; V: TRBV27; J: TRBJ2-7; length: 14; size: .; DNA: TGTGCCAGCAGTACCAGACAGGGGCCCTACGAGCAGTACTTC; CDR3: CASSTRQGPYEQYF
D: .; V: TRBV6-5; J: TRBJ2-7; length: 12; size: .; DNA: TGTGCCAGCAGTAACGACCCCAAGGCCGAGTACTTC; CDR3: CASSNDPKAEYF
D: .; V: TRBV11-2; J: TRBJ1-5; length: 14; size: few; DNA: TGTGCCAGCAGCCCTAGGACAGTCAATCAGCCCCAGCATTTT; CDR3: CASSPRTVNQPQHF
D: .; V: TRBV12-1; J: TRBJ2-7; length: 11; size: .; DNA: TGTGCCAGCACCGGGGGCGGCGAGCAGTACTTC; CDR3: CASTGGGEQYF
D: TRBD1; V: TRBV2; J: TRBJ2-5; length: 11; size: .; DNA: TGTGCCAGCAGTGAAATGCAGGGGGAGTACTTC; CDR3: CASSEMQGEYF
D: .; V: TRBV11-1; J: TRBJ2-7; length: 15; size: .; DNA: TGTGCCAGCAGTTCAGGACGGACCGTCTCCTACGAGCAGTACTTC; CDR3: CASSSGRTVSYEQYF
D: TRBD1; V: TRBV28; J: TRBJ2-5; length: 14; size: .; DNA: TGTGCCAGCAGTGCAGGGACAGCTATAGAGACCCAGTACTTC; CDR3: CASSAGTAIETQYF
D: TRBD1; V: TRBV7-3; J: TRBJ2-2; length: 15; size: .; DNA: TGTGCCAGCAGCACAGGGGTTGCGAACACCGGGGAGCTGTTTTTT; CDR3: CASSTGVANTGELFF
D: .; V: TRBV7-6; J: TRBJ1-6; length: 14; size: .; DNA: TGTGCCAGCAGTCAGAAGGACAGTAATTCACCCCTCCACTTT; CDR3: CASSQKDSNSPLHF
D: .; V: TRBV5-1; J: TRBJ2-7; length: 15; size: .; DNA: TGCGCCAGCAGCTTGGCCGTTAGCTCTACCCACGAGCAGTACTTC; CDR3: CASSLAVSSTHEQYF